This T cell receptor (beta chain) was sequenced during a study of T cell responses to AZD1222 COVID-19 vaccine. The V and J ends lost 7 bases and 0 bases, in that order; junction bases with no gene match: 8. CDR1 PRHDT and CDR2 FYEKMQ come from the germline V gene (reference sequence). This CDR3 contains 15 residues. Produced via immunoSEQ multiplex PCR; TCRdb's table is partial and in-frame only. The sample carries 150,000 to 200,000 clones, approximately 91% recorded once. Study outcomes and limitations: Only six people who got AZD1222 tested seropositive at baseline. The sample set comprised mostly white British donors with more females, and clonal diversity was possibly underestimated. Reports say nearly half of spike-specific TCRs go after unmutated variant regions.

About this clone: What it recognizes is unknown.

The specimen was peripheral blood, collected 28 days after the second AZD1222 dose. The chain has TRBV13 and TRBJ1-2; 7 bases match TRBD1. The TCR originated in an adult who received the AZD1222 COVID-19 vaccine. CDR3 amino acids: CASNQQGTANYGYTF. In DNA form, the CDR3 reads TGTGCCAGCAACCAACAGGGGACGGCTAACTATGGCTACACCTTC.